The clone carrying this TCR beta chain has only a few counts. These data originate in a study of liver allograft versus peripheral blood T cells. Across the study: Repertoires of T cell receptors in transplanted livers were compared with recipients' peripheral blood repertoires.

Each CDR3 protein is one row after TCRdb ran MiXCR on the reads. The table shows roughly 1,800 distinct CDR3 sequences, with more than 15% occurring only once. Trimming cost V 8 bases and J 4 bases, with 12 bases left between them. Germline V lookup: CDR1 SNHLY, CDR2 FYNNEI. The CDR3 runs 13 residues. This chain links TRBV2 with TRBJ1-5; D perhaps matches TRBD1 (6 bases). This clonotype was obtained from a human patient who had a liver transplant. Among the T cells, some may be from the graft donor. This chain's CDR3 is CASRLQGNQPQHF. As DNA, the CDR3 is TGTGCCAGCCGACTTCAGGGGAATCAGCCCCAGCATTTT.